Sequencing of this T cell receptor beta chain was carried out in a study of radiotherapy plus CTLA-4 blockade in lung cancer listed by TCRdb under 2018. In terms of the full investigation: Objective responses were observed in 18% of enrolled patients, and disease control was achieved in 25% to 40%. Broader findings and caveats from the paper: After treatment with radiotherapy and ipilimumab, TCR clones that came from tumors expanded in the peripheral blood. The strongest predictors of response, as reported, were early dynamic changes in blood T cell clones along with a rise in serum interferon-beta after radiation.

This clone was observed a few times. Its cognate antigen has yet to be identified. Base qualities are not provided; no much larger clone lies one nucleotide away. In this study, focal radiation therapy paired with CTLA-4 blockade (ipilimumab) was tested in patients who had chemo-refractory metastatic non-small-cell lung cancer. Via the germline V gene (reference sequence), CDR1 is MNHEY and CDR2 SMNVEV. Germline trimming amounts to 2 bases on V and 4 bases on J, with 1 as the count of junction bases outside the gene matches. The CDR3, from cysteine to phenylalanine, totals 13 residues. The retained sequence is limited to the CDR3, 39 bases, with the frame set at the first base. The method was the immunoSEQ multiplex PCR assay. TCRdb obtained this table from immuneACCESS and retained in-frame rearrangements with V and J assigned. These tables miss some clones; where compared with another copy, unresolved V genes account for less than half of the shortfall, and the remainder is unexplained. The sample data list approximately 47,000 clones, and roughly four fifths of these were observed just once. Together, the top ten hold approximately 3.4% of the sample.

The source of this sequence is a human donor with non-small cell lung cancer who had stable disease on radiotherapy plus ipilimumab. Sequencing used peripheral blood, obtained from a patient treated with radiotherapy plus ipilimumab. The sequence links TRBV27 to TRBJ1-1, and TRBD1 matches 7 of the central bases. CDR3 reads: CASSLRGPTEAFF. The nucleotides are TGTGCCAGCAGTTTAAGGGGGCCCACTGAAGCTTTCTTT.